This T cell receptor (beta chain) was sequenced during a study of lymphopenia after photon versus proton radiotherapy (dated by TCRdb to 2018 to 2020). Background for the entire study: The study compared the immunological effects of photon versus proton radiation therapy in patients with gastrointestinal tumors who developed high-grade lymphopenia. The cohort included approximately 18 patients with gastrointestinal tumors who developed lymphopenia after receiving either photon or proton therapy. The study aimed to characterize how the two radiation modalities differ in their impact on the immune system. Overall study outcomes, separate from this receptor: Once the lymphocyte count had reached its nadir, the repertoires of photon-treated patients showed oligoclonal expansion, particularly of CD8+ Temra cells, and this expansion drove the decline in diversity. Proton-treated patients stayed relatively stable during treatment, while photon-treated patients lost naive T cells and TCR diversity and gained effector/memory populations. Across the cohort, an inverse correlation was found between a larger post-nadir drop in TCR diversity and overall survival time among patients who died. The survival association was assessed only in patients who died, and better survival with proton therapy was presented by the authors as a possibility rather than a demonstrated result.

Deletion took 1 base off V and 0 bases off J, with a span of 7 bases between the germline ends. From a lookup of the germline V gene, CDR1 and CDR2 are SGHDN and FVKESK. Counted from cysteine to phenylalanine, this CDR3 has 15 amino acids. Only the CDR3 DNA is retained, 45 bases long and in frame from the first base. A word on this clone: Its recognized antigen is unknown. Per-nucleotide qualities are absent, and no much larger clonotype sits a single base away.

Receptor amplification or capture employed the immunoSEQ multiplex PCR assay. T cell repertoires were profiled with deep sequencing of rearranged TCR beta loci together with multiparametric flow cytometry. Here the immuneACCESS table is served through TCRdb, limited to in-frame sequences with V and J called. Missing clones are a known gap in these copies; in checked studies unresolved V genes cover under half, and the rest lacks a known reason. The sample table shows 45,000 to 65,000 clones, and around 82% are seen once. The ten largest clones add up to less than 35% of the sample. Source: peripheral blood, taken from a patient treated with photon-based radiotherapy. This clonotype was sampled from a man aged 45 to 65 with gastric cancer. The chain is encoded by TRBV14 joined to TRBJ2-1; matching of 6 bases hints at TRBD1 as the D gene. CDR3 loop: CASSQGTASYNEQFF. The nucleotide sequence is given as TGTGCCAGCAGCCAAGGGACAGCCTCCTACAATGAGCAGTTCTTC.